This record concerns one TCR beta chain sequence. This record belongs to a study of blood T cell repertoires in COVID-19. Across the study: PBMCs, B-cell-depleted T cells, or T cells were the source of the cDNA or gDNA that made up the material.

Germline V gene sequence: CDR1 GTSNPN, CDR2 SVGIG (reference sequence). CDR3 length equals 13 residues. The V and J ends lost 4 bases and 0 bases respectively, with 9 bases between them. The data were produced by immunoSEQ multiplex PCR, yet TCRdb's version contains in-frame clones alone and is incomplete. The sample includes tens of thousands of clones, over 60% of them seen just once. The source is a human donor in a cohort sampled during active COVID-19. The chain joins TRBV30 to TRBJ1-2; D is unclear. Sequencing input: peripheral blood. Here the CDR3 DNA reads TGTGCCTGGACCCCGGGGACTAACTATGGCTACACCTTC. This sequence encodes CAWTPGTNYGYTF. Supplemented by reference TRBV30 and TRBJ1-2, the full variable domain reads SQTIHQWPATLVQPVGSPLSLECTVEGTSNPNLYWYRQAAGRGLQLLFYSVGIGQISSEVPQNLSASRPQDRQFILSSKKLLLSDSGFYLCAWTPGTNYGYTFGSGTRLTVV.